This TCR beta chain was recovered during a study of OX40 agonist ivuxolimab in advanced cancers. About the study: Ivuxolimab doses were 0.01, 0.1, 0.3, 1.5, 3 or 10 mg/kg every 2 weeks. Whole-study results and caveats: By week 6 at 0.1 to 3.0 mg/kg, blood CD4+ and CD8+ T cells had expanded clonally.

Clones were read by immunoSEQ multiplex PCR, and TCRdb kept only the in-frame ones, dropping some. The table has about 19,000 clones, over 70% seen once. For this clone: The antigen is not known.

The CDR3 consists of 13 residues. Germline values: CDR1 WSHSY, CDR2 SAAADI. V lost 7 bases and J lost 0, with 9 bases in between. The sequenced sample was CD4+ or CD8+ T cells sorted from blood, obtained in a trial of the OX40 agonist ivuxolimab. This chain joins TRBV10-2 and TRBJ2-5; D ambiguous. The TCR originated in an adult with an advanced solid tumor such as melanoma, head and neck, liver or kidney cancer. CDR3: CASTTLNQETQYF. The CDR3 DNA sequence: TGCGCCAGCACCACACTAAACCAAGAGACCCAGTACTTC.